This is a list of T cell receptor beta chains from one sample in a study of shared clonotypes between healthy human individuals. Sequencing was performed with immunoSEQ multiplex PCR; in TCRdb, only in-frame clones are kept and a portion is missing. The data show around 500,000 clones, with more than 75% seen just once and about 11% held by the top ten. The sample was PBMCs. The receptors shown here come from a woman between 35 and 50 years old in good health. Some clones in this sample may be carry-over from other donors' samples. The CDR3 runs from the conserved cysteine through the conserved F or W. A D gene is named only where the DNA matches it firmly. Size values are once, few and many counts, or a class for expanded clones, and some rows have none.

>TRBV2|.|TRBJ2-2|15|TRBD2
TGTGCCAGCAGTGTCGGGGGGACTTACACCGGGGAGCTGTTTTTT
CASSVGGTYTGELFF
>TRBV30|once|TRBJ1-2|12|.
TGTGCCTCGAACAGGGATCCGGGTGGCTACACCTTC
CASNRDPGGYTF
>TRBV5-1|many|TRBJ2-1|15|TRBD1
TGCGCCAGCAGCTCAGGACAGGGCTCCTACAATGAGCAGTTCTTC
CASSSGQGSYNEQFF
>TRBV10-3|.|TRBJ2-1|13|TRBD2
TGTGCCATCACTAGCGGGAGAGGTGATGAGCAGTTCTTC
CAITSGRGDEQFF
>TRBV28|.|TRBJ2-7|15|TRBD2
TGTGCCAGCAATGAAGCGGGAGGTTGGAGGTACGAGCAGTACTTC
CASNEAGGWRYEQYF
>TRBV18|.|TRBJ1-3|16|.
TGTGCCAGCTCACCACCTGGATTAGGCAGTGGAAACACCATATATTTT
CASSPPGLGSGNTIYF
>TRBV7-6|.|TRBJ1-2|15|.
TGTGCCAGCAGCGCGCAGTTCGTCGCGGGGAACGGCTACACCTTC
CASSAQFVAGNGYTF
>TRBV18|.|TRBJ2-1|15|TRBD2
TGTGCCAGCTCCCCAGGGACTAGCGGGCTCAATGAGCAGTTCTTC
CASSPGTSGLNEQFF
>TRBV25-1|.|TRBJ2-7|14|TRBD1
TGTGCCAGCAGTAGTGTGCCAGGGGGCTACGAGCAGTACTTC
CASSSVPGGYEQYF
>TRBV4-1|.|TRBJ2-4|18|TRBD2
TGCGCCAGCAGCCAAGACAGCGGGACTAGCGGGGTAGAAAACATTCAGTACTTC
CASSQDSGTSGVENIQYF
>TRBV6-1|once|TRBJ1-2|13|.
TGTGCCAGCAGTGAGGTCGGGGACGGCGGCTACACCTTC
CASSEVGDGGYTF
>TRBV28|.|TRBJ2-2|12|.
.
CASSFGSGELFF
>TRBV7-9|.|TRBJ2-5|18|TRBD2
TGTGCCAGCAGCCAGGGAGGTGACGGCGGGAGGGCCCGAGAGACCCAGTACTTC
CASSQGGDGGRARETQYF
>TRBV5-4|.|TRBJ1-2|18|.
TGTGCCAGCAGCGCGGCGGACGGATCACGAATAGGTTTCTATGGCTACACCTTC
CASSAADGSRIGFYGYTF
>TRBV5-1|.|TRBJ2-7|15|.
TGCGCCAGCAGCTTGGTTCAGGACAGTTCCTACGAGCAGTACTTC
CASSLVQDSSYEQYF
>TRBV11-2|.|TRBJ1-4|14|.
TGTGCCAGCAGCCCTGACAGGTTTGGTGAAAAACTGTTTTTT
CASSPDRFGEKLFF
>TRBV29-1|.|TRBJ1-2|16|TRBD1
TGCAGCGTTGAAGCCAGGGGGCTGGGGGGAACTACTGGCTACACCTTC
CSVEARGLGGTTGYTF
>TRBV10-1|.|TRBJ2-3|14|.
TGCGCCAGCAGCCGTACCCCATCGACAGATACGCAGTATTTT
CASSRTPSTDTQYF
>TRBV2|.|TRBJ1-4|15|.
TGTGCCAGCAGATACAGGGAAGCAACTAATGAAAAACTGTTTTTT
CASRYREATNEKLFF
>TRBV27|once|TRBJ1-2|14|.
TGTGCCAGCAGTTTATCTGCAGGGAACTATGGCTACACCTTC
CASSLSAGNYGYTF
>TRBV18|.|TRBJ1-1|16|.
TGTGCCAGCTCACCACCTGAGAGGGAGATGAACACTGAAGCTTTCTTT
CASSPPEREMNTEAFF
>TRBV10-2|.|TRBJ1-1|16|.
TGCGCCAGCATTCGAAACGACGGGGGGCGAGGCACTGAAGCTTTCTTT
CASIRNDGGRGTEAFF
>TRBV28|.|TRBJ2-2|14|TRBD2
TGTGCCAGCAGCCCAGCGGGAGACACCGGGGAGCTGTTTTTT
CASSPAGDTGELFF
>TRBV7-8|once|TRBJ2-1|15|.
TGTGCCAGCAGCTTAACCGGGACGCTCTTTCCCGAGCAGTTCTTC
CASSLTGTLFPEQFF
>TRBV27|few|TRBJ2-1|16|.
TGTGCCAGCAGTTACAGGCTAGCGCTCTCCTACAATGAGCAGTTCTTC
CASSYRLALSYNEQFF
>TRBV30|few|TRBJ2-1|15|TRBD1
TGTGCCTGGAGTCTGGACAGGGTCATTCGGCGTGAGCAGTTCTTC
CAWSLDRVIRREQFF
>TRBV6-1|.|TRBJ2-1|17|.
TGTGCCAGCAGTGAGCAGACAGGACTGAGCTCCTACAATGAGCAGTTCTTC
CASSEQTGLSSYNEQFF
>TRBV27|.|TRBJ1-1|14|TRBD1
TGTGCCAGCAGTTACGGGACAGCGGCCACTGAAGCTTTCTTT
CASSYGTAATEAFF
>TRBV28|.|TRBJ2-2|15|TRBD2
TGTGCCAGCAGTGTAGCGGGAGGAGTCACCGGGGAGCTGTTTTTT
CASSVAGGVTGELFF
>TRBV6-1|.|TRBJ1-1|14|TRBD1
TGTGCCAGCAATTTCGGACAGGGGTCCTCTGAAGCTTTCTTT
CASNFGQGSSEAFF
>TRBV6-5|.|TRBJ2-2|12|.
TGTGCCACAGGGCCGAACACCGGGGAGCTGTTTTTT
CATGPNTGELFF
>TRBV5-1|.|TRBJ2-1|15|.
TGCGCCAGCAGCTTGGTGTCTAGTGGAAACAATGAGCAGTTCTTC
CASSLVSSGNNEQFF
>TRBV5-4|.|TRBJ2-1|15|TRBD2
TGTGCCAGCAGCTTGGATGGGGGAGGGCGAGGTGAGCAGTTCTTC
CASSLDGGGRGEQFF
>TRBV6-1|.|TRBJ1-1|16|.
TGTGCCAGCAGTGAAATAACAGGCCAGTTGAACACTGAAGCTTTCTTT
CASSEITGQLNTEAFF
>TRBV11-2|many|TRBJ2-1|14|.
TGTGCCAGCAGGCCCGGGACTCCTTACAATGAGCAGTTCTTC
CASRPGTPYNEQFF
>TRBV30|.|TRBJ2-1|13|.
TGTGCCTGGAGAGAGGGGACATTCAATGAGCAGTTCTTC
CAWREGTFNEQFF
>TRBV2|.|TRBJ1-1|12|.
TGTGCCAGCAGTGAGGGGTTTACTGAAGCTTTCTTT
CASSEGFTEAFF
>TRBV19|once|TRBJ1-5|13|.
TGTGCCAGTAGGAGGGGGTTAGCTCAGCCCCAGCATTTT
CASRRGLAQPQHF
>TRBV30|.|TRBJ1-6|14|.
TGTGCCTGGAGTGTTCACAGGAATAATTCACCCCTCCACTTT
CAWSVHRNNSPLHF
>TRBV5-1|.|TRBJ2-7|14|TRBD1
TGCGCCAGCAGCTTCCGACAGGGGAACTACGAGCAGTACTTC
CASSFRQGNYEQYF
>TRBV29-1|.|TRBJ2-5|14|TRBD2
TGCAGCGTTTCGACTAGCGGGATGATCGAGACCCAGTACTTC
CSVSTSGMIETQYF
>TRBV18|.|TRBJ1-6|17|.
TGTGCCAGCTCACCATCGGGATCCCGCCGGGTGAATTCACCCCTCCACTTT
CASSPSGSRRVNSPLHF
>TRBV28|.|TRBJ2-1|17|.
TGTGCCAGCAGTTTCGCGTCGACAGCCCTCTCCTACAATGAGCAGTTCTTC
CASSFASTALSYNEQFF
>TRBV6-6|.|TRBJ2-6|13|.
TGTGCCAGCAGTACAGGTGGGGCCAACGTCCTGACTTTC
CASSTGGANVLTF
>TRBV28|.|TRBJ2-7|12|.
TGTGCCAGCAGCCCGGGACAATACGAGCAGTACTTC
CASSPGQYEQYF
>TRBV10-3|.|TRBJ2-2|16|.
TGTGCCATCAGTGGCCCCAGGGGTTCGGGCACCGGGGAGCTGTTTTTT
CAISGPRGSGTGELFF
>TRBV9|.|TRBJ2-3|16|.
TGTGCCAGCAGCGTAGAATCCGGGAGTGGTACAGATACGCAGTATTTT
CASSVESGSGTDTQYF
>TRBV5-7|.|TRBJ1-2|16|TRBD1
TGTGCCAGCAGCGATTTGGGACAGGGATTGAACTATGGCTACACCTTC
CASSDLGQGLNYGYTF
>TRBV28|.|TRBJ1-5|15|.
TGTGCCAGCAGCACCCCGGCAAACAGCGGGCAGCCCCAGCATTTT
CASSTPANSGQPQHF
>TRBV13|once|TRBJ2-7|17|TRBD2
TGTGCCAGCAGCCCTCGGGGTAGCGGGACCCCCTCCTACGAGCAGTACTTC
CASSPRGSGTPSYEQYF
>TRBV4-1|once|TRBJ2-2|18|TRBD2
TGCGCCAGCAGCCAACCTTGGCTAGCGGGAACGAACACCGGGGAGCTGTTTTTT
CASSQPWLAGTNTGELFF
>TRBV21-1|.|TRBJ2-7|13|.
TGTGCCAGCACCTCTACCCACCCCTACGAGCAGTACTTC
CASTSTHPYEQYF
>TRBV11-2|.|TRBJ2-3|14|.
TGTGCCAGCAGCTTAGAAGGGGCCACAGATACGCAGTATTTT
CASSLEGATDTQYF
>TRBV5-1|.|TRBJ2-3|14|.
TGCGCCAGCAGCGTGGACAGTCTAACAGATACGCAGTATTTT
CASSVDSLTDTQYF
>TRBV10-3|few|TRBJ2-7|15|TRBD2
TGTGCCATCAGTGGGGGGACTAGCGGGAACTACGAGCAGTACTTC
CAISGGTSGNYEQYF
>TRBV28|.|TRBJ2-1|16|TRBD2
TGTGCCAGCAGCCCTAGCGGGGGAGGCTCCTACAATGAGCAGTTCTTC
CASSPSGGGSYNEQFF
>TRBV5-4|.|TRBJ1-5|13|.
TGTGCCAGCAGTCCAGGGTTGGACCAGCCCCAGCATTTT
CASSPGLDQPQHF
>TRBV5-5|.|TRBJ2-7|14|.
TGTGCCAGCAGCTTGTCAGGGAAGCGTTACGAGCAGTACTTC
CASSLSGKRYEQYF
>TRBV5-1|.|TRBJ1-1|15|.
TGCGCCAGCAGCTCAACCGGGACGGCAAACACTGAAGCTTTCTTT
CASSSTGTANTEAFF
>TRBV30|.|TRBJ1-2|14|.
TGTGCCTGGAGTGTACTATCTGGGGGGCCAGGCTACACCTTC
CAWSVLSGGPGYTF